These T cell receptor beta chains were read from a single sample in a study of PD-1 blockade in classical Hodgkin lymphoma. Method: immunoSEQ multiplex PCR; TCRdb's copy keeps in-frame clones and lacks some. The table has 20,000 to 30,000 clones, about 90% seen once. The specimen was CD4+ T cells from blood. The receptors stem from a human donor with classical Hodgkin lymphoma. Each CDR3 is given with its conserved first and last residue. D genes are given only for firm matches. The size field is filled for only some rows; it gives once, few, many or a size class.

size,D,J,V,CDR3,DNA
NA,TRBD2,TRBJ2-2,TRBV5-5,CASSLARTSGGRDTGELFF,TGTGCCAGCAGCTTGGCCAGGACTAGCGGGGGCAGGGACACCGGGGAGCTGTTTTTT
once,NA,TRBJ2-5,TRBV19,CASSEGGETQYF,TGTGCCAGTAGCGAGGGTGGCGAGACCCAGTACTTC
NA,TRBD1,TRBJ1-1,TRBV19,CASSGTVHTEAFF,TGTGCCAGTAGTGGGACAGTACACACTGAAGCTTTCTTT
NA,NA,TRBJ1-2,TRBV10-2,CASSEFRSQTANYGYTF,TGCGCCAGCAGTGAGTTTCGATCCCAGACAGCTAACTATGGCTACACCTTC
NA,TRBD1,TRBJ1-4,TRBV9,CASSETGRPGREKLFF,TGTGCCAGCAGCGAGACAGGGCGTCCAGGTCGTGAAAAACTGTTTTTT
NA,TRBD2,TRBJ2-2,TRBV6-1,CASSALAGRRTGELFF,TGTGCCAGCAGTGCCCTAGCGGGCCGCAGAACCGGGGAGCTGTTTTTT
NA,TRBD1,TRBJ2-4,TRBV9,CASSGPSSKTGRRNIQYF,TGTGCCAGCAGCGGGCCGTCAAGCAAGACAGGGCGCAGAAACATTCAGTACTTC
NA,TRBD1,TRBJ1-2,TRBV11-2,CASSPGRGRERYNGYTF,TGTGCCAGCAGCCCAGGAAGGGGGCGTGAACGGTACAATGGCTACACCTTC
NA,NA,TRBJ1-2,TRBV18,CASSPRRDADHYGYTF,TGTGCCAGCTCACCACGGCGGGACGCCGATCACTATGGCTACACCTTC
NA,TRBD2,TRBJ2-7,TRBV5-4,CASSLVASGTYEQYF,TGTGCCAGCAGCTTGGTGGCTAGCGGGACCTACGAGCAGTACTTC
NA,TRBD1,TRBJ1-3,TRBV9,CASSVDSGGIGNTIYF,TGTGCCAGCAGCGTAGATTCAGGGGGGATAGGAAACACCATATATTTT
NA,NA,TRBJ2-1,TRBV10-1,CASSGPIGQGDNEQFF,TGCGCCAGCAGTGGGCCCATCGGACAAGGGGACAATGAGCAGTTCTTC
few,TRBD1,TRBJ2-2,TRBV7-9,CASSFGQGVFLQHTGELFF,TGTGCCAGCAGCTTTGGGCAGGGGGTGTTCCTTCAACACACCGGGGAGCTGTTTTTT
NA,TRBD1,TRBJ2-3,TRBV5-6,CASSFLTGSTDTQYF,TGTGCCAGCAGCTTCCTGACAGGGAGCACAGATACGCAGTATTTT
NA,TRBD1,TRBJ2-7,TRBV9,CASSPNPGRTGSEQYF,TGTGCCAGCAGCCCAAATCCGGGAAGGACAGGGAGTGAGCAGTACTTC
NA,NA,TRBJ2-7,TRBV5-5,CASSMAAGLTYEQYF,TGTGCCAGCAGCATGGCGGCAGGGTTGACCTACGAGCAGTACTTC
NA,NA,TRBJ2-3,TRBV5-8,CASSLRGITDTQYF,TGTGCCAGCAGCTTGAGAGGAATCACAGATACGCAGTATTTT
NA,TRBD2,TRBJ2-3,TRBV27,CASSQAGGGGPGNTQYF,TGTGCCAGCAGCCAGGCGGGCGGGGGGGGCCCCGGGAATACGCAGTATTTT
once,NA,TRBJ1-1,TRBV4-3,CASSQETENTEAFF,TGCGCCAGCAGCCAAGAGACAGAGAACACTGAAGCTTTCTTT
NA,NA,TRBJ1-2,TRBV28,CASDSGGQKGYTF,TGTGCCAGCGATTCCGGGGGGCAAAAGGGCTACACCTTC
NA,NA,TRBJ2-5,TRBV6-5,CASKNPDSVVGTQYF,TGTGCCAGCAAAAACCCGGACAGCGTGGTGGGGACCCAGTACTTC
NA,NA,TRBJ2-3,TRBV7-2,CASSGRTPSTDTQYF,TGTGCCAGCAGCGGGCGGACGCCTAGCACAGATACGCAGTATTTT
NA,NA,TRBJ1-1,TRBV4-1,CASSQVGGNRAFF,TGCGCCAGCAGCCAAGTCGGGGGAAATCGGGCTTTCTTT
NA,NA,TRBJ1-5,TRBV7-6,CASSLDRDGNQPQHF,TGTGCCAGCAGCTTAGACAGGGATGGCAATCAGCCCCAGCATTTT
NA,NA,TRBJ2-7,TRBV18,CASSPGDSYSYEQYF,TGTGCCAGCTCACCAGGAGACAGTTACTCCTACGAGCAGTACTTC
NA,NA,TRBJ2-1,TRBV7-9,CAFPSGSYNEQFF,TGTGCCTTCCCTTCGGGCTCCTACAATGAGCAGTTCTTC
NA,NA,TRBJ1-5,TRBV11-2,CASSLGVQGWGKNQPQHF,TGTGCCAGCAGCTTAGGCGTACAGGGTTGGGGCAAAAATCAGCCCCAGCATTTT
NA,NA,TRBJ2-1,TRBV10-3,CAITRGGEQFF,TGTGCCATCACCCGGGGAGGCGAGCAGTTCTTC
NA,NA,TRBJ2-5,TRBV5-1,CASSLAYGVQETQYF,TGCGCCAGCAGCTTAGCATATGGCGTCCAAGAGACCCAGTACTTC
few,TRBD1,TRBJ2-1,TRBV5-1,CASSLGGQVDNEQFF,TGCGCCAGCAGCTTGGGGGGACAGGTTGACAATGAGCAGTTCTTC
NA,NA,TRBJ2-1,TRBV5-4,CASSPIRATNYNEQFF,TGTGCCAGCAGCCCGATCCGGGCTACGAACTACAATGAGCAGTTCTTC
NA,TRBD2,TRBJ2-1,TRBV7-8,CASSRGLAGAYNEQFF,TGTGCCAGCAGCCGAGGACTAGCGGGGGCCTACAATGAGCAGTTCTTC
once,NA,TRBJ2-1,TRBV5-4,CASSLAGGHEQFF,TGTGCCAGCAGCTTGGCGGGCGGCCATGAGCAGTTCTTC
NA,NA,TRBJ1-1,TRBV5-1,CASSEVGSYTEAFF,TGCGCCAGCAGCGAGGTCGGATCCTACACTGAAGCTTTCTTT
NA,NA,TRBJ2-6,TRBV6-1,CASSEFEGTGGANVLTF,TGTGCCAGCAGTGAATTTGAGGGGACGGGGGGGGCCAACGTCCTGACTTTC
NA,NA,TRBJ2-5,TRBV16,CASSPTAEFQETQYF,TGTGCCAGCAGCCCCACTGCGGAATTCCAAGAGACCCAGTACTTC
NA,NA,TRBJ1-1,TRBV7-2,CASRGVTEAFF,TGTGCCAGCAGGGGGGTCACTGAAGCTTTCTTT
NA,TRBD2,TRBJ2-3,TRBV27,CASSAQRGPSTDTQYF,TGTGCCAGCAGTGCCCAGCGGGGTCCTAGCACAGATACGCAGTATTTT
NA,NA,TRBJ2-5,TRBV21-1,CASSKEIAGGIETQYF,TGTGCCAGCAGCAAGGAAATAGCGGGGGGCATTGAGACCCAGTACTTC
NA,TRBD1,TRBJ2-1,TRBV7-7,CASSRDRGDNEQFF,TGTGCCAGCAGCCGAGACAGGGGTGACAATGAGCAGTTCTTC
NA,NA,TRBJ1-2,TRBV27,CASSATGAYGYTF,TGTGCCAGCAGTGCCACCGGGGCCTATGGCTACACCTTC
NA,NA,TRBJ2-5,TRBV19,CASSMGREAETQYF,TGTGCCAGTAGTATGGGCAGGGAGGCAGAGACCCAGTACTTC
NA,TRBD2,TRBJ2-1,TRBV5-1,CASSHSGGDSYNEQFF,TGCGCCAGCAGCCACAGCGGGGGGGACTCCTACAATGAGCAGTTCTTC
NA,NA,TRBJ1-1,TRBV27,CASSWVWGNTEAFF,TGTGCCAGCAGTTGGGTGTGGGGGAACACTGAAGCTTTCTTT